The clone carrying this TCR beta chain was recorded a few times. Its antigen is currently unknown. Unmatched junction bases numbered 3, after V lost 6 bases and J lost 5 bases. Per the germline V gene, CDR1 is ENHRY and CDR2 is SYGVKD. The CDR3 runs 13 residues. Pregnant or lactating patients were excluded, as were those with uncontrolled infection or other autoimmune disease. Clinical symptoms, serum thyroxine and TRAb, thyroid ultrasound and orbital computed tomography together formed the diagnostic basis. These data belong to a study of T cells in Graves' hyperthyroidism and ophthalmopathy. Regarding the study as a whole: Among thyroid clonotypes expanded above 0.001, most also appeared in blood. Ophthalmopathy was separated from stable hyperthyroidism by a 13 V-J model.

RNA transcripts yielded amplified TCR beta CDR3 regions. The HTBI primer set served for first-round RT-PCR of the TCR CDR3. From the multiplex PCR reads, TCRdb called clonotypes with MiXCR, one entry per CDR3 protein. The sample carries 500,000 to 600,000 distinct CDR3 sequences, 35% to 55% recorded once. The V gene is TRBV10-3, the J gene TRBJ2-5; 10 bases map to TRBD1. The sample was peripheral blood or thyroid tissue (not recorded which). The sequence derives from an adult woman with Graves' disease, either hyperthyroidism or ophthalmopathy (not recorded which). CDR3 in amino acids: CAISGTGVETQYF. The CDR3 DNA reads TGTGCCATCAGCGGGACAGGGGTGGAGACCCAGTACTTC.